A single sample is the source of the 14 T cell receptor beta chains below, sequenced in a study of CD4+ T cells in melanoma. Generated by immunoSEQ multiplex PCR, the TCRdb table keeps only in-frame clones and is missing some. The sample consists of 11,000 to 15,000 clones, about 70% of them appearing once. The sequenced sample consisted of cells from a culture (not recorded whether cultured in vitro). The receptor set was obtained from a human donor with melanoma.

V usage is TRBV7-2 and J usage is TRBJ1-3; unclear D gene. V dropped 2 bases and J dropped 0 bases, with 14 bases sitting between them. Germline values: CDR1 SGHTA, CDR2 FQGNSA. The CDR3 runs 17 residues. The CDR3 sequence is CASSLLPQVHSGNTIYF. In nucleotides, the CDR3 is TGTGCCAGCAGCTTACTACCCCAGGTTCACTCTGGAAACACCATATATTTT. The full variable domain, its missing parts supplied by reference TRBV7-2 and TRBJ1-3, is GAGVSQSPSNKVTEKGKDVELRCDPISGHTALYWYRQSLGQGLEFLIYFQGNSAPDKSGLPSDRFSAERTGGSVSTLTIQRTQQEDSAVYLCASSLLPQVHSGNTIYFGEGSWLTVV.

This clone is medium-sized. The V and J genes are TRBV25-1 and TRBJ2-5; D is perhaps TRBD1 or TRBD2 (6 bases each). This CDR3 contains 14 residues. CDR1 MGHDK and CDR2 SYGVNS come from the germline V gene. V lost 1 base, J lost 5 bases, and 11 bases lay in between. CDR3 sequence (DNA): TGTGCCAGCAGTGAATTGGGGGGCCGGGAGACCCAGTACTTC. This encodes CASSELGGRETQYF. Combining the CDR3 with reference TRBV25-1 and TRBJ2-5 gives the whole variable domain EADIYQTPRYLVIGTGKKITLECSQTMGHDKMYWYQQDPGMELHLIHYSYGVNSTEKGDLSSESTVSRIRTEHFPLTLESARPSHTSQYLCASSELGGRETQYFGPGTRLLVL.

The rearrangement uses TRBV30 and TRBJ1-4; D is unclear. Per the germline V gene, CDR1 is GTSNPN and CDR2 is SVGIG (reference sequence). The CDR3 spans 13 residues. The CDR3 DNA reads as TGTGCTTCCCAACGCACAACTAATGAAAAACTGTTTTTT. Encoded protein: CASQRTTNEKLFF.

V is TRBV4-1 and J is TRBJ2-7; 9 bases fit TRBD2. This CDR3 spans 18 amino acids. V lost 2 bases to trimming and J lost 1 base; unmatched junction nucleotides: 12. The V gene's germline CDR1 is MGHRA and CDR2 YSYEKL. The CDR3 loop reads CASSQSILSGGRSYEQYF. CDR3 nucleotide sequence: TGCGCCAGCAGCCAATCCATACTAAGCGGGGGGAGGTCCTACGAGCAGTACTTC.

The chain carries TRBV5-8 and TRBJ1-4; no firm D call. This CDR3 spans 15 amino acids. The V end lost 1 base, the J end lost 8 bases, and 15 bases lay between the germline ends. Germline V gene data show CDR1 as SGHTS and CDR2 as YDEGEE. The CDR3 nucleotides are TGTGCCAGCAGCTTGATCGTTTCAGATGGGGAAAAACTGTTTTTT. Protein: CASSLIVSDGEKLFF.

This clone turned up a few times. At one end the junction does not follow the germline gene, possibly because of a read error. The V call is TRBV7-7, the J call TRBJ2-5, with 9 bases that match TRBD2. This CDR3 has 16 residues. CDR1 is SSHAT, CDR2 FNYEAQ, per germline (reference sequence). This CDR3 is CASSPGLAGAQETQYF. The CDR3 DNA is TGTGCTAGCAGCCCCGGGTTAGCGGGGGCGCAAGAGACCCAGTACTTC.

The chain uses TRBV10-3 and TRBJ2-3, with D unresolved. CDR1 and CDR2 (germline): ENHRY, SYGVKD. The CDR3 consists of 13 residues. Trimming pared 2 bases from V and 9 bases from J, leaving 12 bases between. In DNA form, the CDR3 reads TGTGCCATCAGTGAGCCAAGGAATACAACGCAGTATTTT. It codes for CAISEPRNTTQYF.

The chain combines TRBV7-2 with TRBJ1-5; D ambiguous. Per germline, CDR1 SGHTA and CDR2 FQGNSA. The CDR3 consists of 15 residues. V was pared by 3 bases and J by 0 bases, with 9 bases between. CDR3 region: CASSFGLYSNQPQHF. For the CDR3, the DNA is TGTGCCAGCAGCTTCGGTTTGTATAGCAATCAGCCCCAGCATTTT.

The gene calls are TRBV27 and TRBJ2-4; 7 nucleotides align to TRBD1. From germline, CDR1 is MNHEY and CDR2 SMNVEV (reference sequence). Losses at the gene ends were 6 bases for V and 3 bases for J; bases not matched to a gene: 11. The CDR3 sequence is 16 residues long. The CDR3 region is CASSAWRQGYKNIQYF. The CDR3 DNA sequence: TGTGCCAGCAGCGCGTGGAGACAGGGTTACAAAAACATTCAGTACTTC.

The rearrangement joins TRBV6-1 to TRBJ1-2; D perhaps matches TRBD1 (6 bases). The CDR3 contains 15 residues. CDR1 and CDR2 from the germline V gene are MNHNS and SASEGT. V lost 7 bases, J lost 3 bases, and 18 bases lay in between. CDR3 region: CASKETGTYDYGYTF. The CDR3 DNA follows: TGTGCCAGCAAAGAAACCGGGACATACGACTATGGCTACACCTTC.

V and J are TRBV5-4 and TRBJ1-3, with no clear D. V gave up 2 bases and J gave up 0 bases, with 0 bases separating them. CDR1 SGHNT and CDR2 YYREEE come from the germline V gene (reference sequence). The CDR3 totals 12 residues. CDR3 bases: TGTGCCAGCAGCTTCTCTGGAAACACCATATATTTT. It encodes CASSFSGNTIYF.

This chain links TRBV10-3 with TRBJ1-1; a weak D match, TRBD1 (6 bases). Germline CDR1 ENHRY, CDR2 SYGVKD. V lost 5 bases, J lost 7 bases, and 11 bases lay in between. The CDR3 runs to 12 residues. The CDR3 is CAISKPDSEAFF. In nucleotides, the CDR3 is TGTGCCATCAGTAAACCGGACAGTGAAGCTTTCTTT.

This chain links TRBV5-5 with TRBJ2-3; D remains ambiguous. The V end was cut by 1 base, the J end by 6 bases, with 6 bases between. Germline loops: CDR1 SGHKS, CDR2 YYEKEE (reference sequence). This CDR3 region has 12 residues. CDR3 protein: CASSLSADTQYF. CDR3 nucleotide sequence: TGTGCCAGCAGCTTGTCGGCGGATACGCAGTATTTT.

This chain connects TRBV5-4 to TRBJ2-5; tentatively, D is TRBD2 (7 bases). Trimming cost V 4 bases and J 1 base, with 14 bases left between them. The CDR3 totals 15 residues. Germline CDR1 reads SGHNT; CDR2 reads YYREEE (reference sequence). CDR3 in amino acids: CASSEGGGLQETQYF. For the CDR3, the DNA is TGTGCCAGCAGCGAAGGCGGGGGCCTCCAAGAGACCCAGTACTTC.